The 13 T cell receptor beta chains given below trace back to one sample, sequenced in a study of CD8+CD57+ T cells in acquired aplastic anemia. By flow cytometry, patients selected for sequencing had shown an expansion of CD8+CD57+ cells. Genomic DNA was employed as the template in profiling TCR beta VDJ and CDR3. TCRdb itself ran the reads through MiXCR, one entry per CDR3 protein. In the table there are approximately 120,000 distinct CDR3 sequences, nearly 40% of which are singletons. Input material: sorted CD4+, CD8+, or CD8+CD57+ T cells (not recorded which) from PBMCs. Receptor source: a human donor with aplastic anemia.

This clonotype was observed many times. The chain employs TRBV7-9 and TRBJ2-6, with 8 nucleotides matching TRBD1. Germline CDR1 is SEHNR and CDR2 is FQNEAQ (reference sequence). After removal of 5 bases from V and 1 base from J, the junction contained 7 bases not matched to a gene. The CDR3 runs to 17 residues. The CDR3 nucleotides are TGTGCCAGCAGCGCGCGGACAGGGTCATCTGGGGCCAACGTCCTGACTTTC. Translated, it gives CASSARTGSSGANVLTF.

On this clonotype itself: One junction end disagrees with the germline gene, perhaps due to a read error. The chain employs TRBV7-6 and TRBJ2-5, with 11 bases lining up with TRBD2. The CDR3 extends over 16 amino acids. The germline V gene has CDR1 SGHVS and CDR2 FNYEAQ. The CDR3 spells CAGSLNVAGGRETQYF. The DNA of the CDR3 is TGCGCCGGCAGCTTAAATGTAGCGGGGGGGAGAGAGACCCAGTACTTC.

The rearrangement joins TRBV5-4 to TRBJ2-6; D may be TRBD1 or TRBD2 (6 bases each). This CDR3 has 19 residues. Trimming stripped 0 bases from V and 0 bases from J, with 16 bases between. CDR1 is SGHNT and CDR2 is YYREEE in the germline V gene (reference sequence). CDR3 sequence (DNA): TGTGCCAGCAGCTTGGTCTTTTCGGGGGCGGTCTCTGGGGCCAACGTCCTGACTTTC. Translation gives CASSLVFSGAVSGANVLTF.

The chain recombines TRBV10-3 with TRBJ1-1; 9 bases map to TRBD1. V shed 2 bases, J shed 1 base, and the junction held 8 bases outside the gene matches. In germline, CDR1 is ENHRY, CDR2 SYGVKD. The CDR3 is 17 residues long. CDR3 in amino acids: CAISERTGGSGNTEAFF. CDR3 in DNA: TGTGCCATCAGTGAGCGCACAGGGGGCTCCGGGAACACTGAAGCTTTCTTT.

On this clonotype itself: This may come from a read error, since a much larger clone is one base off. The rearrangement uses TRBV4-1 and TRBJ1-2; D might be TRBD1 (5 bases). The V gene's germline CDR1 is MGHRA and CDR2 YSYEKL. This CDR3 has 16 residues. DNA of the CDR3: TGCACCAGCAGCCAAGATATTCCAGGGAATAACTATGGCTACACCTTC. It codes for CTSSQDIPGNNYGYTF.

This clonotype was seen a few times. The V gene is TRBV7-9, the J gene TRBJ1-2; D remains ambiguous. With 5 bases removed from V and 1 base from J, the gap between germline ends came to 8 bases. The CDR3 has 13 residues. From germline, CDR1 is SEHNR and CDR2 FQNEAQ (reference sequence). CDR3: CASSLGINYGYTF. Written as DNA, the CDR3 is TGTGCCAGCAGCCTCGGGATTAACTATGGCTACACCTTC.

This clonotype occurred many times. The rearrangement joins TRBV3-1 to TRBJ2-7, with TRBD2 matching 13 bases. V lost 1 base to trimming and J lost 6 bases; unmatched junction nucleotides: 0. The CDR3 spans 14 residues. Germline V gene data show CDR1 as LGHDT and CDR2 as YNNKEL (reference sequence). CDR3 sequence reads: CASSQGLAGGEQYF. CDR3 in DNA: TGTGCCAGCAGCCAAGGACTAGCGGGAGGCGAGCAGTACTTC.

V gene TRBV2 combines with J gene TRBJ2-5; no firm D call. The germline V and J ends were trimmed by 6 bases and 2 bases, with 13 bases remaining between them. The CDR3 sequence is 14 residues long. The germline CDR1 and CDR2 sequences are SNHLY and FYNNEI. Here the CDR3 reads CASRSSAEQETQYF. DNA for the CDR3: TGTGCCAGCAGGTCATCGGCAGAGCAAGAGACCCAGTACTTC.

The chain is built from TRBV10-3 and TRBJ1-2, with 8 nucleotides matching TRBD1. V shed 0 bases and J 8 bases; nucleotides not matched to a gene: 8. Germline lookup yields CDR1 ENHRY and CDR2 SYGVKD. This CDR3 region has 15 residues. CDR3 residues: CAISESVGQGRGYTF. The CDR3 nucleotides read TGTGCCATCAGTGAGTCCGTCGGACAGGGAAGGGGCTACACCTTC.

This chain uses TRBV15 with TRBJ2-7; perhaps TRBD1 as D (6 bases). The V gene lost 0 bases and the J gene lost 0 bases, with 12 bases spanning the gap. The germline V gene has CDR1 LNHNV and CDR2 YYDKDF (reference sequence). The CDR3 has 16 residues. The CDR3 protein is CATSRDATGRSYEQYF. The CDR3 coding sequence is TGTGCCACCAGCAGAGACGCGACAGGCCGCTCCTACGAGCAGTACTTC.

J is TRBJ2-7 and V is TRBV7-2, with D perhaps given as TRBD1 or TRBD2 (5 bases each). V lost 2 bases, J lost 4 bases, and 15 bases lay in between. CDR1 SGHTA and CDR2 FQGNSA come from the germline V gene. CDR3 length: 15 amino acids. CDR3 loop: CASSLSGAGLYEQYF. In DNA form, the CDR3 reads TGTGCCAGCAGCTTATCCGGGGCAGGACTTTACGAGCAGTACTTC.

Worth noting for this clonotype: Without the conserved terminal phenylalanine or tryptophan, this CDR3 likely stems from a read error. The chain combines TRBV12-5 with TRBJ1-2; no clear D gene. Germline loops: CDR1 LGHNT, CDR2 FRNRAP. V was clipped by 8 bases and J by 6 bases, with 19 bases between them. This CDR3 is 14 amino acids long. Here the CDR3 reads CASTLMEGFDGYTI. CDR3 coding DNA: TGTGCTAGTACCCTAATGGAGGGCTTCGATGGCTACACCATC.

This clonotype was detected many times. V is TRBV20-1 and J is TRBJ1-1; D not resolved. Germline CDR1 reads DFQATT; CDR2 reads SNEGSKA (reference sequence). The CDR3 covers 13 residues. Trimming left V 4 bases short and J 2 bases short, with 11 bases between. In nucleotides, the CDR3 is TGCAGTGCTACCCGAAGACCCAACACTGAAGCTTTCTTT. Encoded protein: CSATRRPNTEAFF.